This T cell receptor beta chain was captured in a study of PD-1 blockade in mismatch repair-deficient tumors. V lost 9 bases to trimming and J lost 0 bases; unmatched junction nucleotides: 11. CDR3 length equals 16 residues. Germline assignment: CDR1 LNHDA and CDR2 SQIVND (reference sequence). Libraries were prepared by immunoSEQ multiplex PCR; TCRdb keeps only in-frame clonotypes and omits some of them. The profile covers tens of thousands of clones, with 81% appearing a single time and roughly 2.7% taken by the ten largest. The material sequenced was peripheral blood, taken 12 weeks after starting pembrolizumab. This receptor was identified in an adult with mismatch repair-deficient cancer. J is TRBJ1-5 and V is TRBV19; 7 positions agree with TRBD1. CDR3 bases: TGTGCCAGCAGCCAGACCTCAGGGGGTAGCAATCAGCCCCAGCATTTT. Its translation: CASSQTSGGSNQPQHF. Combining the CDR3 with reference TRBV19 and TRBJ1-5 gives the whole variable domain DGGITQSPKYLFRKEGQNVTLSCEQNLNHDAMYWYRQDPGQGLRLIYYSQIVNDFQKGDIAEGYSVSREKKESFPLTVTSAQKNPTAFYLCASSQTSGGSNQPQHFGDGTRLSIL.